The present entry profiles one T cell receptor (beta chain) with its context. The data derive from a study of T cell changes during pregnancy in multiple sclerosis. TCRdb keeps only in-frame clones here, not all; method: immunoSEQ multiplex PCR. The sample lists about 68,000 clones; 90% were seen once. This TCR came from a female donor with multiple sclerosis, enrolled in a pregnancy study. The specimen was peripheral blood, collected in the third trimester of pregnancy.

The CDR3 DNA follows: TGTGCCACCTTTCAGGGGGCCGCGGATGAAGCTTTCTTT. Amino acid sequence: CATFQGAADEAFF. The V gene is TRBV7-9, the J gene TRBJ1-1; 8 bases align to TRBD1. There are 13 residues in the CDR3. Germline loops: CDR1 SEHNR, CDR2 FQNEAQ (reference sequence). The V gene end was trimmed by 10 bases and the J gene end by 7 bases; junction bases not matched to a gene: 11.